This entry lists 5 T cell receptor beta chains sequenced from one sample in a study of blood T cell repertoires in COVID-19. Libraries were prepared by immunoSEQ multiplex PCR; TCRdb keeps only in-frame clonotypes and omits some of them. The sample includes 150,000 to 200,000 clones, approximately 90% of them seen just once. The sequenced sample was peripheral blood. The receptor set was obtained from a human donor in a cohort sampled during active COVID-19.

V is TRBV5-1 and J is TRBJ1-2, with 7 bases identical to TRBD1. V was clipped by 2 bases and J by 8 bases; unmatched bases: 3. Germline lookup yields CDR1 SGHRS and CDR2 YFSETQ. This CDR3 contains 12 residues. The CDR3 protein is CASSFDREGYTF. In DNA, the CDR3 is TGCGCCAGCAGCTTCGACAGGGAAGGCTACACCTTC. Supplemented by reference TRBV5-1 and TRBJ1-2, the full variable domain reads KAGVTQTPRYLIKTRGQQVTLSCSPISGHRSVSWYQQTPGQGLQFLFEYFSETQRNKGNFPGRFSGRQFSNSRSEMNVSTLELGDSALYLCASSFDREGYTFGSGTRLTVV.

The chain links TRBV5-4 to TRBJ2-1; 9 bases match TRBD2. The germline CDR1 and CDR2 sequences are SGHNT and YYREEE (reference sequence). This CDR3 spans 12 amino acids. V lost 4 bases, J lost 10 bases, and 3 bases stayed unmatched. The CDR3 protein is CASSGTSIEQFF. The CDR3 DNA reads TGTGCCAGCAGCGGGACTAGCATCGAGCAGTTCTTC.

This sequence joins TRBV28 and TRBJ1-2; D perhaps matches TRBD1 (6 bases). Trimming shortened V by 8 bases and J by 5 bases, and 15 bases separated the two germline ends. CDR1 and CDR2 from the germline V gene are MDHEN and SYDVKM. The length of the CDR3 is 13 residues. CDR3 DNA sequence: TGTGCCAGCGTGTCGGTACAGGGTTATGGCTACACCTTC. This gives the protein CASVSVQGYGYTF.

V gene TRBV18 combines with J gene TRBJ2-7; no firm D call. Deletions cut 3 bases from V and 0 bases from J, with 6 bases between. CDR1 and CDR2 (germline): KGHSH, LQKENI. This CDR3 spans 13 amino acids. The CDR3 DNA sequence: TGTGCCAGCTCACCGCGGAGCTCCTACGAGCAGTACTTC. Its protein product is CASSPRSSYEQYF. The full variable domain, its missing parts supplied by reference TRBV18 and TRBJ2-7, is NAGVMQNPRHLVRRRGQEARLRCSPMKGHSHVYWYRQLPEEGLKFMVYLQKENIIDESGMPKERFSAEFPKEGPSILRIQQVVRGDSAAYFCASSPRSSYEQYFGPGTRLTVT.

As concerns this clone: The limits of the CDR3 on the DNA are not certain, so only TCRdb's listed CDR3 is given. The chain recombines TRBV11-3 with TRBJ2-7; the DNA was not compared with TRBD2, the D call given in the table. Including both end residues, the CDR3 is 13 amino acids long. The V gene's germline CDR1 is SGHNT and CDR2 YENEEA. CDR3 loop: CASSPVAGGIPYF.